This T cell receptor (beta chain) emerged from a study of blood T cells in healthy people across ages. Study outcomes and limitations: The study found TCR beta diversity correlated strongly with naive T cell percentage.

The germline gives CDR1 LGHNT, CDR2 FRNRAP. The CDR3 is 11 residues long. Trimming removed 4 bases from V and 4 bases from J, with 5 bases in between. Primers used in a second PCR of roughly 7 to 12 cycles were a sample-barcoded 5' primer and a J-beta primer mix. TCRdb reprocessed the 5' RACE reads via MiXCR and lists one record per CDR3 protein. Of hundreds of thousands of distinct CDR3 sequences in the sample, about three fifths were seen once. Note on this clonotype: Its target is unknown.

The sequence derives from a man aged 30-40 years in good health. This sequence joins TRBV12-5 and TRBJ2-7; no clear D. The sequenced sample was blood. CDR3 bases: TGTGCTAGTGGTTCTTATTACGAGCAGTACTTC. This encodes CASGSYYEQYF.